This T cell receptor (beta chain) was observed in a study of sequential checkpoint blockade in melanoma. In the study overall: First-line arms were nivolumab then ipilimumab, or the reverse, randomized 1:1. Maintenance nivolumab came after either treatment sequence.

This clone occurred once. Between the trimmed V and J ends, which lost 5 bases and 1 base, there was a span of 12 bases. CDR3 length equals 14 residues. Germline CDR1 and CDR2: MNHEY and SMNVEV (reference sequence). The treatment denotes: randomized to nivolumab then ipilimumab (arm A) or the reverse (arm B). Patients had received no earlier DNA-damaging chemotherapy. From thawed PBMCs, live CD3+CD8+ cells negative for CD19 and CD56 were sorted. The method was immunoSEQ multiplex PCR; TCRdb's version includes in-frame clones alone and lacks a portion of them. The data show some 32,000 clones, approximately 81% seen once.

The clonotype originates from a human donor with melanoma. Source: CD8+ T cells sorted from blood (inferred from file names), taken from a patient given nivolumab and ipilimumab in sequence. The chain uses TRBV27 and TRBJ2-7; tentatively, D is TRBD2 (6 bases). The CDR3 loop is CASSPRLESYEQYF. The CDR3 DNA reads as TGTGCCAGCAGTCCCCGACTAGAATCCTACGAGCAGTACTTC.